This TCR beta chain derives from a study of T cells in Graves' hyperthyroidism and ophthalmopathy. Study-level findings and limits: Classification by a 13 V-J model distinguished ophthalmopathy from stable hyperthyroidism. Model output signaled ophthalmopathy a median about seven months ahead of onset.

Points on this clonotype: Its cognate antigen is unknown. This may stem from a read error, because a much larger clone lies one nucleotide away.

What was amplified from RNA transcripts were TCR beta CDR3 regions. The TCR CDR3 was amplified in a first-round RT-PCR using the HTBI primer set. Using its own MiXCR run on the multiplex PCR reads, TCRdb lists one record per CDR3 protein. The data hold 800,000 or so distinct CDR3 sequences, with more than 30% observed a single time. The CDR3 runs 13 residues. V was pared by 7 bases and J by 7 bases, with 17 bases between. The germline V gene encodes CDR1 SGHDT and CDR2 YYEEEE. The sample comprised blood. This receptor was taken from a man aged 18 to 29 with Graves' hyperthyroidism. This chain uses TRBV5-6 with TRBJ1-2; possibly TRBD1 for D (5 bases). This chain's CDR3 is CASRQQETCGYTF. DNA for the CDR3: TGTGCCAGCCGTCAACAGGAGACGTGTGGCTACACCTTC.